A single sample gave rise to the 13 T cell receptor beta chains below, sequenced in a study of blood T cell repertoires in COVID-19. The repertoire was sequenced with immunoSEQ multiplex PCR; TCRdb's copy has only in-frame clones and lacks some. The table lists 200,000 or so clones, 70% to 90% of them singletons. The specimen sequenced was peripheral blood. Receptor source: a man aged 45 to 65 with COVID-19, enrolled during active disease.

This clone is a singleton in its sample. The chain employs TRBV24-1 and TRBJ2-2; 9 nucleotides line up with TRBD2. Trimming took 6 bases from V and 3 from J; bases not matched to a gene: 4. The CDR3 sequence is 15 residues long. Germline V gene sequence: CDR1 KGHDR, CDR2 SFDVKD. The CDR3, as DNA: TGTGCCACCAGTTATAGCGGGAGTGACACCGGGGAGCTGTTTTTT. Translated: CATSYSGSDTGELFF.

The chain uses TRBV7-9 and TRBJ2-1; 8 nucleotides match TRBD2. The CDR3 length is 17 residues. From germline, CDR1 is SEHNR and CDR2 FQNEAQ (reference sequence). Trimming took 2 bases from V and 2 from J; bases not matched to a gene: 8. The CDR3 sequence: CASSLRPSGYTYNEQFF. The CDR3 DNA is TGTGCCAGCAGCTTAAGGCCTAGCGGGTACACCTACAATGAGCAGTTCTTC.

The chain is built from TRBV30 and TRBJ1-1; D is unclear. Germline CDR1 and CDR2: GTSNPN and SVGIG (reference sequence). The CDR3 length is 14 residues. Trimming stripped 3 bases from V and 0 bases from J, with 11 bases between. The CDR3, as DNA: TGTGCCTGGAGCCCCATAAACATGAACACTGAAGCTTTCTTT. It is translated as CAWSPINMNTEAFF.

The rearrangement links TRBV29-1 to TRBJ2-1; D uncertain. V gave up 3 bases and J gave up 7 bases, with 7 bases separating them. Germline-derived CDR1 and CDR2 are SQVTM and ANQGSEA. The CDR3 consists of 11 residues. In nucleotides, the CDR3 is TGCAGCGTTGATCGAGTGAATGAGCAGTTCTTC. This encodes CSVDRVNEQFF.

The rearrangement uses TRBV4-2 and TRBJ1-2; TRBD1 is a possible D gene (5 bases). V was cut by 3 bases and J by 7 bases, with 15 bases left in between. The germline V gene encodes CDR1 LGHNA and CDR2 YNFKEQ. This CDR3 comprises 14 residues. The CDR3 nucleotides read TGTGCCAGCAGCCACTTAGGCCAGGGTAGTGGCTACACCTTC. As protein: CASSHLGQGSGYTF.

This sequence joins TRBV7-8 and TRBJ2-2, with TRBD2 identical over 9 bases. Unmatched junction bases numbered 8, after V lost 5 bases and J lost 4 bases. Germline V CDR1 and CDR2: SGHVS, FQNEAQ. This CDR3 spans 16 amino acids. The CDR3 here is CASSIIAGVSTGELFF. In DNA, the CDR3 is TGTGCCAGCAGCATTATAGCGGGAGTAAGCACCGGGGAGCTGTTTTTT.

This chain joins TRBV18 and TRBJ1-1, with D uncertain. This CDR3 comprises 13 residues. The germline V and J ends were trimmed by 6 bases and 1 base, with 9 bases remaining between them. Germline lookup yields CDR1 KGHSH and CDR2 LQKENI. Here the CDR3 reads CASSPGKNTEAFF. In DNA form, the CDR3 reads TGTGCCAGCTCCCCCGGGAAGAACACTGAAGCTTTCTTT.

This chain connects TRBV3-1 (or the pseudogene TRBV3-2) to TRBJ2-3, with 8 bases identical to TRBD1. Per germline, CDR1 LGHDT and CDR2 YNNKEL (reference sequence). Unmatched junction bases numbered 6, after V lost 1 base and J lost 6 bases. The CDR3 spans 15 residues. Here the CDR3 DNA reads TGTGCCAGCAGCCAAGGTCCAGGGGGCATCGATACGCAGTATTTT. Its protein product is CASSQGPGGIDTQYF.

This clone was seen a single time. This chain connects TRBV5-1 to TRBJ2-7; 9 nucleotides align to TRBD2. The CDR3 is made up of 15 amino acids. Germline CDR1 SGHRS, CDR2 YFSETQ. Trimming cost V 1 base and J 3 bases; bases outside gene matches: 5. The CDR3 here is CASSLIAGEGYEQYF. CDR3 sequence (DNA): TGCGCCAGCAGCTTGATAGCGGGAGAAGGCTACGAGCAGTACTTC.

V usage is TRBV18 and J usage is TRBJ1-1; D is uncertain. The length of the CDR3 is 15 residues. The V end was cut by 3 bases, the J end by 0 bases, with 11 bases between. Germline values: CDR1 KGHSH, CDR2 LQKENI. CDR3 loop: CASSPRQVMNTEAFF. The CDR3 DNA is TGTGCCAGCTCACCTCGGCAGGTCATGAACACTGAAGCTTTCTTT.

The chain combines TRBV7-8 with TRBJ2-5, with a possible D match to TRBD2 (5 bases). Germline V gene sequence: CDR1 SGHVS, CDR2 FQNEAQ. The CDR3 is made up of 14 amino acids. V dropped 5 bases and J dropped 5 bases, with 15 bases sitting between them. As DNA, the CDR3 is TGTGCCAGCAGCCCTACTAGGGTCACCGAGACCCAGTACTTC. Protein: CASSPTRVTETQYF.

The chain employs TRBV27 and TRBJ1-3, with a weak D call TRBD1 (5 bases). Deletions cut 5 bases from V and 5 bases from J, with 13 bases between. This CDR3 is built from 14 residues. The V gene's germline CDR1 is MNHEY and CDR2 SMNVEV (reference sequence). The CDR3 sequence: CASSLEPGRNTIYF. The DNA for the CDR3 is TGTGCCAGCAGTCTGGAACCAGGGAGAAACACCATATATTTT.

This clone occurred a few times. The chain's CDR3 is CASSPGQMSNQPQHF. The CDR3 coding sequence is TGTGCCAGCAGCCCCGGACAGATGAGCAATCAGCCCCAGCATTTT. V and J are TRBV3-1 (or the pseudogene TRBV3-2) and TRBJ1-5; possibly TRBD1 for D (6 bases). The germline gives CDR1 LGHDT, CDR2 YNNKEL (reference sequence). The CDR3 sequence is 15 residues long. V was pared by 4 bases and J by 1 base, with 11 bases between.